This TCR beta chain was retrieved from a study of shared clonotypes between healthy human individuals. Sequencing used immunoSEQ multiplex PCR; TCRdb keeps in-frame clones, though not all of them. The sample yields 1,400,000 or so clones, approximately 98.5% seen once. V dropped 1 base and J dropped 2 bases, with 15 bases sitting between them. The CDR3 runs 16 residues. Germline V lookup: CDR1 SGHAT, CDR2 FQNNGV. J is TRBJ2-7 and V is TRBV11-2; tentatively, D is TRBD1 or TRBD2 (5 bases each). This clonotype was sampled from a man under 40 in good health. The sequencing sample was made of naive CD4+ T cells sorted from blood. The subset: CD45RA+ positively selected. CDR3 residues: CASSLGIGTETYEQYF. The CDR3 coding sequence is TGTGCCAGCAGCTTAGGCATCGGGACCGAGACCTACGAGCAGTACTTC.